This passage covers 9 T cell receptor beta chains from one sample sequenced in a study of tumor and adjacent non-tumor tissue in lung cancer. Three rounds of nested PCR, following a modified ARM-PCR protocol, produced the TCRbeta library. One entry per CDR3 protein, called by TCRdb with MiXCR from the multiplex PCR reads. In the table there are fewer than 120,000 distinct CDR3 sequences, over 75% of which are singletons. The template was RNA from unsorted bulk tissue. Sequencing input: lung tumor tissue. These receptors all come from a man in his sixties or seventies with non-small cell lung cancer.

J is TRBJ2-2 and V is TRBV29-1; 7 bases are a match to TRBD2. CDR1 SQVTM and CDR2 ANQGSEA come from the germline V gene. V gave up 7 bases and J gave up 8 bases; unmatched junction bases: 13. The CDR3 consists of 14 residues. The DNA for the CDR3 is TGCAGCGCTGACGCAGCGGGGAGCACTGGGGAGCTGTTTTTT. This codes for CSADAAGSTGELFF.

As to this clonotype: This CDR3 fails to terminate in the conserved phenylalanine or tryptophan, so it likely reflects a read error. This chain uses TRBV28 with TRBJ2-7; D could derive from TRBD1 or TRBD2 (6 bases each). Germline CDR1 and CDR2: MDHEN and SYDVKM. The CDR3 spans 17 residues. CDR3 in DNA: TGTGGCAGCAGTTTAAGGGGGGTCCTCAAGACATCCTACGAGCAGTACTCC. Translating gives CGSSLRGVLKTSYEQYS.

The gene calls are TRBV10-3 and TRBJ2-1; D is perhaps TRBD1 (6 bases). CDR3 size: 13 residues. Germline V gene lookup returns CDR1 ENHRY and CDR2 SYGVKD. The CDR3 spells CGNLDSSYNEQFF. The CDR3 nucleotides read TGTGGCAACCTGGACAGCTCCTACAATGAGCAGTTCTTC.

A note on this clonotype: This CDR3 fails to terminate in the conserved phenylalanine or tryptophan, so it likely reflects a read error. The chain combines TRBV6-2 or TRBV6-3 with TRBJ2-7; 10 bases map to TRBD2. The trim removed 6 bases at V and 2 bases at J, leaving 4 bases unmatched. The CDR3 runs 14 residues. Germline V CDR1 and CDR2: MNHEY, SVGEGT. This CDR3 is CASRLAGSTYEQYS. The CDR3 DNA is TGTGCCAGCAGACTAGCGGGATCGACCTACGAGCAGTACTCC.

As for this clonotype: The junction departs from the called germline gene at one end, perhaps through a read error. This chain joins TRBV6-6 and TRBJ1-1, with TRBD1 identical over 10 bases. This CDR3 has 15 amino acids. Germline lookup yields CDR1 MNHNY and CDR2 SVGAGI (reference sequence). CDR3 sequence: CASSTPGQGNIEVFF. In DNA form, the CDR3 reads TGTGCCAGCAGTACCCCGGGACAGGGGAACATTGAAGTTTTCTTT.

V gene TRBV29-1 combines with J gene TRBJ1-1; D ambiguous. Germline assignment: CDR1 SQVTM and CDR2 ANQGSEA. The CDR3 runs to 12 residues. Trimming left V 8 bases short and J 14 bases short, with 24 bases between. The CDR3 DNA follows: TGCAGCTTTGTGGCGGAGAGGCCTGAAACCTTCTTT. The encoded protein is CSFVAERPETFF.

The rearrangement links TRBV11-2 to TRBJ1-2; D might be TRBD1 (5 bases). V lost 1 base and J 7 bases, leaving 7 bases between the germline ends. This CDR3 region has 12 residues. The germline V gene has CDR1 SGHAT and CDR2 FQNNGV. CDR3 loop: CASSLGDGGYTF. Here the CDR3 DNA reads TGTGCCAGCAGCTTAGGGGACGGTGGCTACACCTTC.

In the case of this clonotype: An end of the junction differs from the germline gene, which may be a read error. V usage is TRBV11-3 and J usage is TRBJ2-7, with D uncertain. The CDR3 length is 14 residues. Germline lookup yields CDR1 SGHNT and CDR2 YENEEA. For the CDR3, the DNA is TGTGTCAGCAGCTTGTCGGCCGCGTCGTACGAGCAGTACTTC. Translated, it gives CVSSLSAASYEQYF.

A remark on this clonotype: Its ends do not fully match the called genes, so a read error is possible. The V and J genes are TRBV28 and TRBJ2-7, with D perhaps matching TRBD2 (6 bases). Germline V gene sequence: CDR1 MDHEN, CDR2 SYDVKM. The length of the CDR3 is 16 residues. The chain's CDR3 is CVSSLHLQGGSYEQYF. DNA of the CDR3: TGTGTCAGCAGTCTACATCTACAAGGAGGGTCCTACGAGCAGTACTTC.